Included here is one T cell receptor beta chain sequence, with context. TCRdb ran MiXCR on the reads and lists one entry per CDR3 protein. Here the sample spans about 310,000 distinct CDR3 sequences, under 20% being singletons. This record belongs to a study of T cell repertoires in cytomegalovirus infection. With 2 bases clipped from V and 6 bases from J, the junction kept 6 bases outside the gene matches. This CDR3 is 15 amino acids long. Germline values: CDR1 ENHRY, CDR2 SYGVKD. What was sequenced was PBMCs. The receptor's source is a human donor in good health (CMV status not recorded). Some clones in this sample may be carry-over from other donors' samples. The chain combines TRBV10-3 with TRBJ1-5, with 8 bases that match TRBD1. The CDR3 DNA reads as TGTGCCATCAGTGAGCAGGGGGCGTATGGTCAGCCCCAGCATTTT. Protein: CAISEQGAYGQPQHF.